The source of this T cell receptor (beta chain) is a study of T cells in Graves' hyperthyroidism and ophthalmopathy. Study-wide results and limits: In validation, the model predicted ophthalmopathy. These predictions came a median approximately 6.5 months before onset.

RNA transcripts were the template for amplifying TCR beta CDR3 regions. During a first-round RT-PCR of the TCR CDR3, the HTBI primer set was used. One entry per CDR3 protein, called by TCRdb with MiXCR from the multiplex PCR reads. The sample consists of 480,000 or so distinct CDR3 sequences, approximately 48% of them appearing once. The germline V gene has CDR1 DFQATT and CDR2 SNEGSKA (reference sequence). The V and J ends lost 6 bases and 7 bases respectively, with 16 bases between them. This CDR3 is 14 amino acids long. A note on this clonotype: As yet, its antigen is unknown.

The genes are TRBV20-1 and TRBJ1-6; D unresolved. The source is an adult woman with Graves' disease, either hyperthyroidism or ophthalmopathy (not recorded which). Sequenced: peripheral blood or thyroid tissue (not recorded which). The CDR3 nucleotides read TGCAGTGCCGCACCGCCGGGCCCAAATTCACCCCTCCACTTT. It encodes CSAAPPGPNSPLHF.